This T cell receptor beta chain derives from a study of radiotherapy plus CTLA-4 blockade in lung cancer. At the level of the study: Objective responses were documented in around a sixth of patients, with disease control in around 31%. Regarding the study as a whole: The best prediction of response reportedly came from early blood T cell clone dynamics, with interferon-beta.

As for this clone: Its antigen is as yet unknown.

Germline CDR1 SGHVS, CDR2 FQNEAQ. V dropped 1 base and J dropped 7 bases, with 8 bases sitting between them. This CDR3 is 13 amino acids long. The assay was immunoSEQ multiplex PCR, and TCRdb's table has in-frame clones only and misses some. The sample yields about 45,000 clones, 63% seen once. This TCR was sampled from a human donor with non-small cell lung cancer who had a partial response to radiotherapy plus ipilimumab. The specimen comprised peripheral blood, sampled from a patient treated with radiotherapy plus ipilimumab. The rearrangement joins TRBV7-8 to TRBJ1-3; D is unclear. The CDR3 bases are TGTGCCAGCAGCTTAGGAGGTGTCAACACCATATATTTT. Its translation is CASSLGGVNTIYF. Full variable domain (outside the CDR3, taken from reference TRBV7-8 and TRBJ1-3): GAGVSQSPRYKVAKRGQDVALRCDPISGHVSLFWYQQALGQGPEFLTYFQNEAQLDKSGLPSDRFFAERPEGSVSTLKIQRTQQEDSAVYLCASSLGGVNTIYFGEGSWLTVV.